This T cell receptor beta chain was recorded in a study of T cells in Graves' hyperthyroidism and ophthalmopathy. RNA transcripts served as the template for amplifying TCR beta CDR3 regions. In the first-round RT-PCR of the TCR CDR3, the HTBI primer set was used. MiXCR, run by TCRdb on the multiplex PCR reads, gives a single entry per CDR3 protein. The sample has 350,000 or so distinct CDR3 sequences; 15% to 20% are singletons. Overall study findings and caveats: Among thyroid clonotypes expanded above 0.001, most also appeared in blood.

As regards this clonotype: Its cognate antigen is unknown.

This sequence originates from a woman in her 50s with Graves' hyperthyroidism. Sequenced: blood.

The CDR3 DNA is TGTGCCAGCAGCGTAGCGGCAGGGCCCTATTCACCCCTCCACTTT. Protein: CASSVAAGPYSPLHF. V gene TRBV9 combines with J gene TRBJ1-6; D might be TRBD1 (5 bases). Deletions cut 0 bases from V and 8 bases from J, with 12 bases between. The germline V gene has CDR1 SGDLS and CDR2 YYNGEE. The CDR3 consists of 15 residues.